These 7 T cell receptor beta chains originate from one sample sequenced in a study of blood T cell repertoires in COVID-19. The method was immunoSEQ multiplex PCR; TCRdb's version includes in-frame clones alone and lacks a portion of them. The table shows roughly 140,000 clones, with around 80% occurring only once. Sequenced material: peripheral blood. These receptors were taken from a woman in her 50s with acute or convalescent COVID-19.

The sample holds one count of this clone. V and J are TRBV5-1 and TRBJ2-1, with a possible D match to TRBD1 (6 bases). Trimming cost V 4 bases and J 10 bases, with 9 bases left between them. Germline CDR1 is SGHRS and CDR2 is YFSETQ. The CDR3 covers 11 residues. CDR3 amino acids: CASSGTQEQFF. The CDR3 DNA reads as TGCGCCAGCAGCGGGACACAGGAGCAGTTCTTC.

The J gene is TRBJ1-5, the V gene TRBV11-2; D gene ambiguous. Germline V CDR1 and CDR2: SGHAT, FQNNGV. V lost 0 bases and J lost 6, with 6 bases in between. The CDR3 contains 13 residues. The CDR3 bases are TGTGCCAGCAGCTTAGATCACGGTCAGCCCCAGCATTTT. This sequence encodes CASSLDHGQPQHF.

This clone was counted a few times. This chain uses TRBV5-1 with TRBJ2-6; TRBD2 is a possible D gene (6 bases). Deletions cut 6 bases from V and 0 bases from J, with 10 bases between. CDR1 is SGHRS and CDR2 is YFSETQ in the germline V gene. CDR3 size: 15 residues. In nucleotides, the CDR3 is TGCGCCAGCACCGTGGAGGGCTCTGGGGCCAACGTCCTGACTTTC. This gives the protein CASTVEGSGANVLTF.

J is TRBJ2-5 and V is TRBV7-8; 10 bases map to TRBD1. Germline V gene lookup returns CDR1 SGHVS and CDR2 FQNEAQ. The ends lost 5 bases at V and 2 bases at J; junction bases unmatched: 5. This CDR3 is built from 15 residues. The CDR3 bases are TGTGCCAGCAGCCAGGGACAGGGGCTTCAAGAGACCCAGTACTTC. Protein sequence: CASSQGQGLQETQYF.

CDR3 coding DNA: TGTGCCAGTGACGGGACAGGGGGCAGGTCACCCCTCCACTTT. Its translation: CASDGTGGRSPLHF. The J gene is TRBJ1-6, the V gene TRBV2; 12 bases match TRBD1. The CDR3 spans 14 residues. V shed 9 bases, J shed 10 bases, and the junction held 7 bases outside the gene matches. Germline CDR1 is SNHLY and CDR2 is FYNNEI. The variable domain in full, with the rest retrieved from reference TRBV2 and TRBJ1-6, is EPEVTQTPSHQVTQMGQEVILRCVPISNHLYFYWYRQILGQKVEFLVSFYNNEISEKSEIFDDQFSVERPDGSNFTLKIRSTKLEDSAMYFCASDGTGGRSPLHFGNGTRLTVT.

This clone came up a few times. The chain recombines TRBV29-1 with TRBJ2-2, with 7 positions matching TRBD1. The CDR3 runs 14 residues. The ends lost 3 bases at V and 6 bases at J; junction bases unmatched: 7. In germline, CDR1 is SQVTM, CDR2 ANQGSEA. This CDR3 is CSVDRTGSPGELFF. CDR3 in DNA: TGCAGCGTTGACAGGACAGGATCCCCCGGGGAGCTGTTTTTT.

This clone was seen a few times. The genes are TRBV19 and TRBJ2-7; possible D gene TRBD2, 5 bases. Trimming left V 1 base short and J 6 bases short, with 10 bases between. Germline V gives CDR1 LNHDA, CDR2 SQIVND (reference sequence). This CDR3 comprises 13 residues. This CDR3 reads CASSIGVGGEQYF. CDR3 bases: TGTGCCAGTAGTATAGGAGTCGGAGGCGAGCAGTACTTC.